Included here is one T cell receptor (beta chain) sequence, with context. Germline V gene sequence: CDR1 SQVTM, CDR2 ANQGSEA. V was cut by 4 bases and J by 4 bases, with 17 bases left in between. The CDR3 spans 16 residues. The source material, RNA transcripts, was used to amplify TCR beta CDR3 regions. When the TCR CDR3 underwent first-round RT-PCR, the HTBI primer set was used. Via MiXCR, TCRdb re-called the multiplex PCR reads, giving one row per CDR3 protein. The sample lists approximately 350,000 distinct CDR3 sequences; roughly 15% were seen once. This record comes from a study of T cells in Graves' hyperthyroidism and ophthalmopathy.

The TCR comes from a woman aged 55-69 years with Graves' ophthalmopathy. The sequenced sample was blood. The genes are TRBV29-1 and TRBJ1-6, with D maybe TRBD1 (5 bases). CDR3 bases: TGCAGCGTTGGGGGGACTAGACAGTCATATAATTCACCCCTCCACTTT. It is translated as CSVGGTRQSYNSPLHF.